This T cell receptor (beta chain) was profiled in a study of T cells after yellow fever vaccination. TCRdb re-called the 5' RACE reads with MiXCR, one entry per CDR3 protein. The sample lists approximately 350,000 distinct CDR3 sequences, around a tenth seen once, with 18% in the top ten. Study-wide points: Most primary-vaccination clones recurred post-booster (around 97% CD4, just over 85% CD8). Bulk-population clonotypes that are abundant could appear as contaminants in FACS-sorted repertoires.

With regard to this clonotype: Its cognate antigen is unknown.

V was pared by 5 bases and J by 5 bases, with 21 bases between. The CDR3 is 16 amino acids. The sample consisted of PBMCs, taken on the day of the first yellow fever vaccination. The chain combines TRBV12-3 or TRBV12-4 with TRBJ1-2, with D unresolved. The receptor's source is a man aged 18 to 35 who received the YFV17D yellow fever vaccine. For the CDR3, the DNA is TGTGCCAGCAGTCCTCTGGACGGGCCCGACTTTTATGGCTACACCTTC. Protein: CASSPLDGPDFYGYTF.